The 21 T cell receptor beta chains given below trace back to one sample, sequenced in a study of T cell repertoires in cytomegalovirus infection. TCRdb called the reads again in MiXCR, with one record for every CDR3 protein. This table has fewer than 550,000 distinct CDR3 sequences, around a quarter appearing once. The sequencing sample was made of PBMCs. These receptor sequences come from a human donor in good health (CMV status not recorded). Some clones in this sample may be carry-over from other donors' samples.

The V call is TRBV5-4, the J call TRBJ2-1; TRBD2 aligns across 7 bases. The germline CDR1 and CDR2 sequences are SGHNT and YYREEE (reference sequence). With V trimmed by 7 bases and J by 0 bases, 13 bases remained unmatched. The CDR3 covers 17 residues. The CDR3 bases are TGTGCCAGCCATGGACTAGGCAACGCAAGCTCCTACAATGAGCAGTTCTTC. This codes for CASHGLGNASSYNEQFF.

This clonotype was recorded a few times. For the CDR3, the DNA is TGTGCCAGCAGTTCTCCGGGACAGGGGATTGCAATCGACGGCTACACCTTC. Protein product: CASSSPGQGIAIDGYTF. The chain carries TRBV12-3 or TRBV12-4 and TRBJ1-2; 10 positions agree with TRBD1. V gave up 4 bases and J gave up 8 bases; unmatched junction bases: 16. The CDR3 contains 17 residues.

V usage is TRBV6-5 and J usage is TRBJ2-5; 9 nucleotides match TRBD1. The CDR3 totals 17 residues. V shed 5 bases, J shed 1 base, and the junction held 11 bases outside the gene matches. Germline V gives CDR1 MNHEY, CDR2 SVGAGI. The CDR3 sequence is CASSTGGFNLLQETQYF. The CDR3 nucleotides read TGTGCCAGCAGTACAGGGGGCTTCAACTTACTCCAAGAGACCCAGTACTTC.

This clonotype was seen more than once but under ten times. This chain joins TRBV6-6 and TRBJ2-2; D is uncertain. Germline V CDR1 and CDR2: MNHNY, SVGAGI (reference sequence). The CDR3 totals 13 residues. V lost 0 bases, J lost 9 bases, and 8 bases lay in between. The DNA for the CDR3 is TGTGCCAGCAGTTACTCGAATGGGCGGGAGCTGTTTTTT. This gives the protein CASSYSNGRELFF.

The gene calls are TRBV7-9 and TRBJ2-2; 7 positions agree with TRBD1. The CDR3 contains 14 residues. Per the germline V gene, CDR1 is SEHNR and CDR2 is FQNEAQ (reference sequence). J was trimmed by 7 bases and V by 6 bases; bases with no gene match: 8. The CDR3 sequence: CASSLTGPSGELFF. CDR3 nucleotide sequence: TGTGCCAGCAGTTTGACAGGGCCCAGCGGGGAGCTGTTTTTT.

This clonotype was recorded at least ten times. This rearrangement joins TRBV7-2 to TRBJ2-7; the D is unclear. CDR3 length: 13 residues. Trimming took 2 bases from V and 5 from J, leaving 10 bases between them. Germline values: CDR1 SGHTA, CDR2 FQGNSA. The CDR3 bases are TGTGCCAGCAGCTTATCGATCCCCGACGAGCAGTACTTC. Translation gives CASSLSIPDEQYF.

The V call is TRBV6-2 or TRBV6-3, the J call TRBJ1-1, with D unclear. Trimming shortened V by 6 bases and J by 3 bases, and 11 bases separated the two germline ends. This CDR3 has 13 residues. The V gene's germline CDR1 is MNHEY and CDR2 SVGEGT. The CDR3 nucleotides are TGTGCCAGCAGCCCCTATTGGGACACTGAAGCTTTCTTT. It is translated as CASSPYWDTEAFF.

The chain uses TRBV6-2 or TRBV6-3 and TRBJ2-1; TRBD2 aligns across 8 bases. J gave up 9 bases and V 7 bases, and 11 bases lay outside the gene matches. Germline values: CDR1 MNHEY, CDR2 SVGEGT. The CDR3 length is 14 residues. The CDR3 here is CASNSAGGPTEQFF. In nucleotides, the CDR3 is TGTGCCAGCAACTCGGCGGGAGGCCCTACTGAGCAGTTCTTC.

This clonotype was seen only a few times. The chain employs TRBV2 and TRBJ2-1; 14 bases agree with TRBD2. V was pared by 7 bases and J by 6 bases, with 17 bases of the junction left unmatched. There are 19 residues in the CDR3. Germline-derived CDR1 and CDR2 are SNHLY and FYNNEI. Written as DNA, the CDR3 is TGTGCCAGCAACTACCTAGGACTAGCGGGAGGCCCCACCAGCAATGAGCAGTTCTTC. Translated, it gives CASNYLGLAGGPTSNEQFF. The entire variable domain, with the rest obtained from reference TRBV2 and TRBJ2-1, is as follows: EPEVTQTPSHQVTQMGQEVILRCVPISNHLYFYWYRQILGQKVEFLVSFYNNEISEKSEIFDDQFSVERPDGSNFTLKIRSTKLEDSAMYFCASNYLGLAGGPTSNEQFFGPGTRLTVL.

This chain connects TRBV19 to TRBJ1-5, with a tentative D call TRBD1 (5 bases). CDR3 size: 17 residues. Germline V gene sequence: CDR1 LNHDA, CDR2 SQIVND (reference sequence). V lost 5 bases and J 0 bases, leaving 17 bases between the germline ends. The CDR3 is CASSFSGTGYSNQPQHF. The CDR3 DNA reads TGTGCCAGTAGTTTCAGTGGGACGGGTTATAGCAATCAGCCCCAGCATTTT.

The chain has TRBV6-2 or TRBV6-3 and TRBJ2-3, with 8 bases matching TRBD1. The CDR3 is 15 residues long. Germline assignment: CDR1 MNHEY and CDR2 SVGEGT. V shed 6 bases, J shed 2 bases, and the junction held 7 bases outside the gene matches. The CDR3 loop reads CASRRGTGLTDTQYF. The CDR3 nucleotides are TGTGCCAGCAGAAGAGGGACAGGACTCACAGATACGCAGTATTTT.

This clonotype has just a few counts. V usage is TRBV6-5 and J usage is TRBJ2-7; weak D call: TRBD2 (5 bases). The germline V gene encodes CDR1 MNHEY and CDR2 SVGAGI. Deletions cut 2 bases from V and 0 bases from J, with 8 bases between. This CDR3 has 14 residues. CDR3 nucleotide sequence: TGTGCCAGCAGTTACACGGGGAGCTCCTACGAGCAGTACTTC. It yields the protein CASSYTGSSYEQYF.

The chain joins TRBV6-1 to TRBJ2-7, with D perhaps TRBD2 (6 bases). Germline CDR1 MNHNS, CDR2 SASEGT. This CDR3 is 14 amino acids long. Trimming took 3 bases from V and 6 from J, leaving 15 bases between them. In DNA, the CDR3 is TGTGCCAGCAGTGAGAGAGCTAGCGTAGGCGAGCAGTACTTC. Protein sequence: CASSERASVGEQYF.

This clonotype has only a few counts. J is TRBJ2-7 and V is TRBV19, with a weak D call TRBD2 (6 bases). The CDR3 runs to 13 residues. V was pared by 7 bases and J by 12 bases, with 22 bases between. Germline V lookup: CDR1 LNHDA, CDR2 SQIVND (reference sequence). CDR3 sequence (DNA): TGTGCCAGTACCTCACCTGGGGGGACCCGGAGGTACTTC. Translation gives CASTSPGGTRRYF. Using reference TRBV19 and TRBJ2-7 for the parts outside the CDR3, the full variable domain is DGGITQSPKYLFRKEGQNVTLSCEQNLNHDAMYWYRQDPGQGLRLIYYSQIVNDFQKGDIAEGYSVSREKKESFPLTVTSAQKNPTAFYLCASTSPGGTRRYFGPGTRLTVT.

The chain carries TRBV19 and TRBJ2-3, with D possibly matching TRBD2 (6 bases). Germline V gives CDR1 LNHDA, CDR2 SQIVND (reference sequence). The V gene lost 4 bases and the J gene lost 0 bases, with 11 bases spanning the gap. The CDR3 contains 15 residues. CDR3 coding DNA: TGTGCCAGTAGTACGGGACTTAGAAGCACAGATACGCAGTATTTT. Amino acids: CASSTGLRSTDTQYF. The full variable domain, its missing parts supplied by reference TRBV19 and TRBJ2-3, is DGGITQSPKYLFRKEGQNVTLSCEQNLNHDAMYWYRQDPGQGLRLIYYSQIVNDFQKGDIAEGYSVSREKKESFPLTVTSAQKNPTAFYLCASSTGLRSTDTQYFGPGTRLTVL.

This clonotype has ten or more counts. The chain is built from TRBV7-2 and TRBJ2-1; D is unclear. Trimming took off 5 bases at V and 8 bases at J, with 19 bases between the two ends. The CDR3 has 15 amino acids. Germline V gene lookup returns CDR1 SGHTA and CDR2 FQGNSA. The CDR3 DNA reads TGTGCCAGCAGCCCCGTCGGTCTCGCGCGCTATGAGCAGTTCTTC. It encodes CASSPVGLARYEQFF.

The table lists this clonotype with many counts. The CDR3 here is CASSLGSAPSYEQYF. The CDR3 bases are TGTGCCAGCAGCCTCGGGAGCGCCCCCTCCTACGAGCAGTACTTC. The V call is TRBV7-2, the J call TRBJ2-7; a weak D match, TRBD2 (6 bases). Germline V gene data show CDR1 as SGHTA and CDR2 as FQGNSA. V lost 5 bases to trimming and J lost 0 bases, with 14 bases between them. The CDR3 is 15 residues long.

This clonotype was counted only a few times. The chain joins TRBV6-2 or TRBV6-3 to TRBJ1-6; D is ambiguous. Trimming stripped 0 bases from V and 11 bases from J, with 11 bases between. The CDR3 covers 14 residues. Germline V gene data show CDR1 as MNHEY and CDR2 as SVGEGT. The CDR3 sequence is CASSYSGRDTPLHF. The DNA of the CDR3 is TGTGCCAGCAGTTACTCGGGTCGCGATACACCCCTCCACTTT.

This chain links TRBV18 with TRBJ2-3; unclear D gene. V was trimmed by 1 base and J by 5 bases, leaving 16 bases between them. Germline loops: CDR1 KGHSH, CDR2 LQKENI. This CDR3 has 16 amino acids. The CDR3 nucleotides are TGTGCCAGCTCACCACTCGGCTCCACGGCTGTAGATACGCAGTATTTT. Translating gives CASSPLGSTAVDTQYF.

V usage is TRBV6-5 and J usage is TRBJ2-3, with a possible D match to TRBD2 (6 bases). Germline CDR1 is MNHEY and CDR2 is SVGAGI. Trimming took off 0 bases at V and 6 bases at J, with 16 bases between the two ends. The CDR3 runs to 16 residues. This CDR3 reads CASSYSPGATLDTQYF. The CDR3 DNA reads as TGTGCCAGCAGTTACTCACCGGGAGCCACTCTGGATACGCAGTATTTT.

The chain joins TRBV6-6 to TRBJ2-3; D is possibly TRBD2 (7 bases). CDR3 size: 16 residues. Germline CDR1 is MNHNY and CDR2 is SVGAGI (reference sequence). V gave up 5 bases and J gave up 5 bases, with 20 bases separating them. CDR3 nucleotide sequence: TGTGCCAGCAGTCGCTGGGGGGGGGGGCAGGGAGATACGCAGTATTTT. Translated, it gives CASSRWGGGQGDTQYF.